The 16 T cell receptor beta chains listed next were all sequenced from one sample in a study of OX40 agonist ivuxolimab in advanced cancers. Some clones are missing from TCRdb's copy, which holds only in-frame ones; the method was immunoSEQ multiplex PCR. This repertoire shows about 40,000 clones, roughly 84% found once; its top ten account for 16%. The source material was CD4+ or CD8+ T cells sorted from blood, sampled in a trial of the OX40 agonist ivuxolimab. All receptors derive from an adult with an advanced solid tumor such as melanoma, head and neck, liver or kidney cancer.

V gene TRBV4-3 combines with J gene TRBJ2-1, with 11 nucleotides matching TRBD1. The V gene end was trimmed by 4 bases and the J gene end by 2 bases; junction bases not matched to a gene: 1. The V gene's germline CDR1 is LGHNA and CDR2 YSLEER. The CDR3 sequence is 15 residues long. Here the CDR3 reads CASSRDRGAYNEQFF. The CDR3 bases are TGCGCCAGCAGCCGGGACAGGGGGGCCTACAATGAGCAGTTCTTC.

V gene TRBV7-9 combines with J gene TRBJ1-1, with 9 bases fitting TRBD1. With V trimmed by 7 bases and J by 4 bases, 16 bases remained unmatched. The CDR3 spans 17 residues. Per germline, CDR1 SEHNR and CDR2 FQNEAQ (reference sequence). The CDR3 DNA reads as TGTGCCAGCATCCATCCGTTGACAGGGGGGATAATCACTGAAGCTTTCTTT. This sequence encodes CASIHPLTGGIITEAFF.

This clone was counted a single time. The chain employs TRBV29-1 and TRBJ1-2; perhaps TRBD1 as D (6 bases). This CDR3 is 14 amino acids long. The V end was cut by 0 bases, the J end by 4 bases, with 12 bases between. Germline CDR1 reads SQVTM; CDR2 reads ANQGSEA. The CDR3 bases are TGCAGCGTTGAAGATCGACAGGCGAGCTATGGCTACACCTTC. Its translation is CSVEDRQASYGYTF.

The CDR3 here is CAWSGASGANVLTF. The CDR3 coding sequence is TGTGCCTGGAGTGGCGCCTCTGGGGCCAACGTCCTGACTTTC. This chain connects TRBV30 to TRBJ2-6; no clear D gene. Germline CDR1 reads GTSNPN; CDR2 reads SVGIG (reference sequence). This CDR3 spans 14 amino acids. The ends were cut back, 1 base at V and 0 bases at J, with 4 bases in the middle.

A single count supports this clone. CDR3 region: CASSQAWTGFEDEQFF. DNA of the CDR3: TGCGCCAGCAGCCAAGCATGGACAGGGTTTGAGGATGAGCAGTTCTTC. This chain uses TRBV4-1 with TRBJ2-1; 8 bases align to TRBD1. This CDR3 comprises 16 residues. CDR1 is MGHRA, CDR2 YSYEKL, per germline. The V segment lost 1 base and the J segment 8 bases; nucleotides outside the gene matches: 10.

There are a few counts of this clone. The chain couples TRBV10-1 to TRBJ1-6, with D possibly matching TRBD1 (5 bases). The CDR3 totals 15 residues. V lost 1 base, J lost 6 bases, and 10 bases lay in between. CDR1 is WNHNN, CDR2 SYGVQD, per germline (reference sequence). The CDR3 is CASSECGAANSPLHF. DNA of the CDR3: TGCGCCAGCAGTGAGTGCGGGGCAGCTAATTCACCCCTCCACTTT.

The CDR3 spells CASSPPRTREETQYF. In DNA, the CDR3 is TGTGCCAGCAGCCCACCCCGGACGCGAGAAGAGACCCAGTACTTC. The rearrangement links TRBV11-2 to TRBJ2-5; no clear D. The germline CDR1 and CDR2 sequences are SGHAT and FQNNGV. The CDR3 has 15 amino acids. Between the trimmed V and J ends, which lost 5 bases and 3 bases, there was a span of 16 bases.

The rearrangement joins TRBV6-6 to TRBJ2-1, with no clear D. V lost 4 bases and J 8 bases, leaving 18 bases between the germline ends. Germline V lookup: CDR1 MNHNY, CDR2 SVGAGI (reference sequence). This CDR3 has 15 residues. CDR3 in DNA: TGTGCCAGCAGTTCCTATCCAGAGGTTGTGGATGAGCAGTTCTTC. This codes for CASSSYPEVVDEQFF.

The rearrangement links TRBV9 to TRBJ2-3; 13 positions agree with TRBD2. Germline CDR1 reads SGDLS; CDR2 reads YYNGEE. With 3 bases clipped from V and 2 bases from J, the junction kept 6 bases outside the gene matches. This CDR3 is built from 17 residues. CDR3 DNA sequence: TGTGCCAGCAGCGAGACCGGGACTAGCGGGGTCACAGATACGCAGTATTTT. It encodes CASSETGTSGVTDTQYF.

The J gene is TRBJ2-1, the V gene TRBV4-1; tentatively, D is TRBD1 (5 bases). Between the trimmed V and J ends, which lost 0 bases and 5 bases, there was a span of 11 bases. The germline CDR1 and CDR2 sequences are MGHRA and YSYEKL. This CDR3 region has 15 residues. DNA for the CDR3: TGCGCCAGCAGCCAAGAGATAGGGGCAAACAATGAGCAGTTCTTC. This encodes CASSQEIGANNEQFF.

The chain employs TRBV6-5 and TRBJ2-7; TRBD2 matches 9 bases. CDR1 and CDR2 (germline): MNHEY, SVGAGI. V lost 2 bases to trimming and J lost 6 bases; unmatched junction nucleotides: 5. This CDR3 is 14 amino acids long. CDR3 residues: CASSYGLAGPEQYF. The CDR3 bases are TGTGCCAGCAGTTACGGGCTAGCGGGGCCCGAGCAGTACTTC.

A single count supports this clone. The genes are TRBV27 and TRBJ2-5; D remains unclear. The CDR3 contains 15 residues. V dropped 5 bases and J dropped 5 bases, with 18 bases sitting between them. Germline lookup yields CDR1 MNHEY and CDR2 SMNVEV (reference sequence). The CDR3 DNA reads TGTGCCAGCAGTCCGACTGTCTCGGATTCGGAGACCCAGTACTTC. This codes for CASSPTVSDSETQYF.

This sequence joins TRBV18 and TRBJ2-1; D is perhaps TRBD1 (5 bases). The CDR3 is made up of 14 amino acids. Germline V gene data show CDR1 as KGHSH and CDR2 as LQKENI. Trimming took 7 bases from V and 0 from J, leaving 10 bases between them. CDR3 in DNA: TGTGCCAGCTTTACAGGTCGCTCCTACAATGAGCAGTTCTTC. Protein sequence: CASFTGRSYNEQFF.

The V and J genes are TRBV11-1 and TRBJ2-7; a weak D match, TRBD1 (5 bases). This CDR3 contains 14 residues. Trimming pared 7 bases from V and 3 bases from J, leaving 16 bases between. The germline V gene encodes CDR1 SGHAT and CDR2 FQDESV (reference sequence). DNA of the CDR3: TGTGCCAGCACCCCCGAGACAGCCGACTACGAGCAGTACTTC. Encoded protein: CASTPETADYEQYF. Using reference TRBV11-1 and TRBJ2-7 for the parts outside the CDR3, the full variable domain is EAEVAQSPRYKITEKSQAVAFWCDPISGHATLYWYRQILGQGPELLVQFQDESVVDDSQLPKDRFSAERLKGVDSTLKIQPAELGDSAMYLCASTPETADYEQYFGPGTRLTVT.

This clone has just one count. The CDR3 spells CATSRPPGDYSYNEQFF. CDR3 DNA sequence: TGTGCCACCAGCAGACCTCCGGGGGACTACTCCTACAATGAGCAGTTCTTC. V is TRBV15 and J is TRBJ2-1; TRBD2 matches at 7 bases. This CDR3 contains 17 residues. After removal of 2 bases from V and 0 bases from J, the junction contained 7 bases not matched to a gene. Germline CDR1 is LNHNV and CDR2 is YYDKDF (reference sequence).

This rearrangement joins TRBV4-2 to TRBJ2-7; D unclear. CDR3 length equals 14 residues. V lost 0 bases and J 4 bases, leaving 10 bases between the germline ends. The germline gives CDR1 LGHNA, CDR2 YNFKEQ. CDR3 loop: CASSQEHSQYEQYF. The CDR3 DNA reads as TGTGCCAGCAGCCAAGAACATTCCCAGTACGAGCAGTACTTC.